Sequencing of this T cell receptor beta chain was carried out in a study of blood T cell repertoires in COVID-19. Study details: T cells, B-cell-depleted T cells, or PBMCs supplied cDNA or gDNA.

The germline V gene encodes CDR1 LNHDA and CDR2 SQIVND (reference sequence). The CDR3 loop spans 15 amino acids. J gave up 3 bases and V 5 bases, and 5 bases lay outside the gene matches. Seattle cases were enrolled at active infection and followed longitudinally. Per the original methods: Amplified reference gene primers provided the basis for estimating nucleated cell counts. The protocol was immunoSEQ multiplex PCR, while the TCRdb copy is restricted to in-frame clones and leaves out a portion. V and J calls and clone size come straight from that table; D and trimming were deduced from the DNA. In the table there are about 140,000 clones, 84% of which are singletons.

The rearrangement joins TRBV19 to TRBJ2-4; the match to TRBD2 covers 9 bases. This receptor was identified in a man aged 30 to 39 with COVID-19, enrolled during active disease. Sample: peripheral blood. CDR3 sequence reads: CASSAASGNKNIQYF. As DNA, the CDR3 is TGTGCCAGTAGTGCGGCTAGCGGGAACAAAAACATTCAGTACTTC.